The clone carrying this TCR beta chain was counted a single time. The sample originates from a study of T cells in localized non-small cell lung cancer. TCRdb's copy holds only in-frame clones and misses some; the assay was immunoSEQ multiplex PCR. The sample contains approximately 52,000 clones, about nine tenths of which appear only once. The length of the CDR3 is 13 residues. Trimming stripped 2 bases from V and 5 bases from J, with 9 bases between. Germline CDR1 is MNHEY and CDR2 is SVGAGI. This TCR was sampled from a male donor at least 60 years old with stage III squamous cell lung carcinoma. Here the sequenced sample was peripheral blood, taken before any cancer treatment. This sequence joins TRBV6-5 and TRBJ1-1; perhaps TRBD1 as D (5 bases). CDR3: CASSYGGYTEAFF. CDR3 bases: TGTGCCAGCAGTTACGGGGGATATACTGAAGCTTTCTTT.